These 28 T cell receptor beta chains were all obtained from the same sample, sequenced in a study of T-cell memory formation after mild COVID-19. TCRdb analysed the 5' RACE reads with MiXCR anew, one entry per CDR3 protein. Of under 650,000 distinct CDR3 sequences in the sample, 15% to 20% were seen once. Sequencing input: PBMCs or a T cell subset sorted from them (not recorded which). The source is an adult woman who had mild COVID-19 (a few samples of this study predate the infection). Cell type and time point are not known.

CDR3 coding DNA: TGTGCCAGCAGCTCGGGACTGCCCCCCACAGATACGCAGTATTTT. Its translation: CASSSGLPPTDTQYF. This chain connects TRBV7-9 to TRBJ2-3, with D possibly being TRBD2 (6 bases). V lost 4 bases, J lost 2 bases, and 13 bases lay in between. This CDR3 spans 15 amino acids. The germline gives CDR1 SEHNR, CDR2 FQNEAQ (reference sequence).

The CDR3 region has the DNA TGTGCCAGCAGCTTTTCGGCGGGGGAAGAGACCCAGTACTTC. Protein: CASSFSAGEETQYF. The chain couples TRBV5-6 to TRBJ2-5; 7 nucleotides agree with TRBD2. The CDR3 runs to 14 residues. Germline CDR1 SGHDT, CDR2 YYEEEE. J was trimmed by 3 bases and V by 2 bases; bases with no gene match: 4.

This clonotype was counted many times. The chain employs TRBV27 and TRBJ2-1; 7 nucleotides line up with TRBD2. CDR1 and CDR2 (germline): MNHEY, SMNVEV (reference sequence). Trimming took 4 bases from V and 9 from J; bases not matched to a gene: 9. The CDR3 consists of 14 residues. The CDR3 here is CASSWERGWGEQFF. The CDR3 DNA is TGTGCCAGCAGTTGGGAGCGGGGATGGGGTGAGCAGTTCTTC.

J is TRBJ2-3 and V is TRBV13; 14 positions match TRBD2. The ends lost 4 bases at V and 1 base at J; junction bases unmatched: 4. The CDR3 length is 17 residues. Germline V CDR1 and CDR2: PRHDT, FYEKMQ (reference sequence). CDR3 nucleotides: TGTGCCAGCAGCTCGACTAGCGGGGGGGCCCGCACAGATACGCAGTATTTT. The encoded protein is CASSSTSGGARTDTQYF. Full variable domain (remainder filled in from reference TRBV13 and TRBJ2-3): AAGVIQSPRHLIKEKRETATLKCYPIPRHDTVYWYQQGPGQDPQFLISFYEKMQSDKGSIPDRFSAQQFSDYHSELNMSSLELGDSALYFCASSSTSGGARTDTQYFGPGTRLTVL.

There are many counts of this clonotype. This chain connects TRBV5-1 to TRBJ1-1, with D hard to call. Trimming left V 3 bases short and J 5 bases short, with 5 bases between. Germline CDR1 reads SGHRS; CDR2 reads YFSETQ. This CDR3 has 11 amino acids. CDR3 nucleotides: TGCGCCAGCAGCTCAGAAACTGAAGCTTTCTTT. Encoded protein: CASSSETEAFF.

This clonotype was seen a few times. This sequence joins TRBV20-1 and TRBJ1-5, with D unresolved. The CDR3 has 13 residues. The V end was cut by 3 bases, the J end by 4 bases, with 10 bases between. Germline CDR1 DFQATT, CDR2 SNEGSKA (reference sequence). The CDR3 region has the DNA TGCAGTGCTAGGTATCTGAGTAATCAGCCCCAGCATTTT. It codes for CSARYLSNQPQHF.

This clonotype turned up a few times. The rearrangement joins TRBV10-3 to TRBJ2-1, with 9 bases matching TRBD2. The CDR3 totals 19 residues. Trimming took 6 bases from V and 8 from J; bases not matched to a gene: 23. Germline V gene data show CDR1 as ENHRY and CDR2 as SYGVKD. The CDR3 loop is CAISETPGLAVHPFDEQFF. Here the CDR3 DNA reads TGTGCCATCAGCGAGACCCCGGGACTAGCTGTTCACCCGTTCGATGAGCAGTTCTTC.

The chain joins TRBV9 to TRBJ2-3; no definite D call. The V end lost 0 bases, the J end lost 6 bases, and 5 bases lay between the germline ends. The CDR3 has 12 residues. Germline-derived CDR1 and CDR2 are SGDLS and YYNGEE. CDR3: CASSVGWDTQYF. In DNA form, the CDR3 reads TGTGCCAGCAGCGTAGGCTGGGATACGCAGTATTTT.

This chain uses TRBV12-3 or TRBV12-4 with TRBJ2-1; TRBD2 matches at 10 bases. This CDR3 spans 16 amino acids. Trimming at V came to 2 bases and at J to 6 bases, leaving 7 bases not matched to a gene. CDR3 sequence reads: CASSLSSSGGPNEQFF. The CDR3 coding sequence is TGTGCCAGCAGTTTATCTTCTAGCGGGGGACCCAATGAGCAGTTCTTC.

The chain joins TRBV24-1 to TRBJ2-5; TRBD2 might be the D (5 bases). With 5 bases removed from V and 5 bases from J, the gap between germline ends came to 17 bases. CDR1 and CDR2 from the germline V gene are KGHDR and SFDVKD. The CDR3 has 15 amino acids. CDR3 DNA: TGTGCCACCAGTGTAAGCGGCAGCGCGTCGGAGACCCAGTACTTC. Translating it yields CATSVSGSASETQYF.

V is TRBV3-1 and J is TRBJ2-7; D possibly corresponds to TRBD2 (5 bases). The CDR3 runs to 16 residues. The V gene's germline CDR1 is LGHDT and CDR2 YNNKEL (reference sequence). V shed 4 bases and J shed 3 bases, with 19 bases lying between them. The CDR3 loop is CASSPETGTVIYEQYF. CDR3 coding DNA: TGTGCCAGCAGCCCGGAAACGGGAACAGTGATCTACGAGCAGTACTTC.

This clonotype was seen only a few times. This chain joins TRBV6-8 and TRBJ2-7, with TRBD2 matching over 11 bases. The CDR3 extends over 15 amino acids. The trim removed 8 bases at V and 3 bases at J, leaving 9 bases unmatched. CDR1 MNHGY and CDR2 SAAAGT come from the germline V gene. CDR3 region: CASSLAGGLHYEQYF. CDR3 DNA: TGTGCCAGCTCCCTAGCGGGAGGCCTCCACTACGAGCAGTACTTC.

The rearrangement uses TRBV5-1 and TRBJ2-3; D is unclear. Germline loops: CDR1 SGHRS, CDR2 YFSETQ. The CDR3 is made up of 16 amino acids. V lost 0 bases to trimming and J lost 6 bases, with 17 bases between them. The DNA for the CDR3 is TGCGCCAGCAGCTTGGAAGGCCGGACCGCGGTGGATACGCAGTATTTT. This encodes CASSLEGRTAVDTQYF.

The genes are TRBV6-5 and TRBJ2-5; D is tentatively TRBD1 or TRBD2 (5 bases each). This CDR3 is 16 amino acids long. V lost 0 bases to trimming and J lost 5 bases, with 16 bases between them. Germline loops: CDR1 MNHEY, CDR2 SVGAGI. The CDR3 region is CASSYSRRGWGETQYF. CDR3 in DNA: TGTGCCAGCAGTTACTCTCGACGGGGCTGGGGCGAGACCCAGTACTTC.

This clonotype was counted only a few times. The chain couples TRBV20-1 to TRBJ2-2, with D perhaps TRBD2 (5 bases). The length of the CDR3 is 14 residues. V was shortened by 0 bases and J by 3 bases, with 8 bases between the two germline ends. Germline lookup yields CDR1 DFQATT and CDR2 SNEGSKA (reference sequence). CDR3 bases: TGCAGTGCTAGAGAGATCGGGGACACCGGGGAGCTGTTTTTT. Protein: CSAREIGDTGELFF.

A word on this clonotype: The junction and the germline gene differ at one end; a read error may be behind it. The CDR3 spells CASSQPAGLGEF. The CDR3 nucleotides read TGTGCCAGCAGCCAACCGGCGGGGCTGGGGGAATTT. This chain connects TRBV7-9 to TRBJ1-1; a possible D gene is TRBD1 (5 bases). Germline loops: CDR1 SEHNR, CDR2 FQNEAQ (reference sequence). This CDR3 comprises 12 residues.

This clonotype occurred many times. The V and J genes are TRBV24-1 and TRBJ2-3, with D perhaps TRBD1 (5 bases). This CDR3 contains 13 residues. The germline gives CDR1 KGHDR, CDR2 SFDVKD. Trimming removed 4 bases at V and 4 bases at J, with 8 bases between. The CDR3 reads CATSETASDTQYF. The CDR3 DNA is TGTGCCACCAGTGAGACAGCCTCAGATACGCAGTATTTT.

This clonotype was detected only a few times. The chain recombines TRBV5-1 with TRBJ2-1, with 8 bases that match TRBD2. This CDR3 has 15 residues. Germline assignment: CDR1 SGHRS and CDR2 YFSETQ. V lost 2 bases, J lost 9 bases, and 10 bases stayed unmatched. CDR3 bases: TGCGCCAGCAGCTTCGATGCGGGAGGCTGGGTTGAGCAGTTCTTC. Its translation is CASSFDAGGWVEQFF.

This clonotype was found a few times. The CDR3: CASREGGSTDTQYF. CDR3 bases: TGTGCCAGCAGGGAAGGCGGGAGCACAGATACGCAGTATTTT. The chain joins TRBV7-9 to TRBJ2-3; a possible D gene is TRBD2 (5 bases). The CDR3 is 14 amino acids. CDR1 and CDR2 (germline): SEHNR, FQNEAQ (reference sequence). V was clipped by 6 bases and J by 0 bases, with 10 bases between them.

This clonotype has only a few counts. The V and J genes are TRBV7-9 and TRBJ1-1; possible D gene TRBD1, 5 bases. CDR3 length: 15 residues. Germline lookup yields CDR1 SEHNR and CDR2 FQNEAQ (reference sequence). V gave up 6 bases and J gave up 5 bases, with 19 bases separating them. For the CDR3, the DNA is TGTGCCAGCAGTCCTCGCCGGGACGCAACTACTGAAGCTTTCTTT. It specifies CASSPRRDATTEAFF.

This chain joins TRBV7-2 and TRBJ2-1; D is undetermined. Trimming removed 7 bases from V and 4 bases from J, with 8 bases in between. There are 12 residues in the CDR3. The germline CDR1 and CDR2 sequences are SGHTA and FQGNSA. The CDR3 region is CASTPKYNEQFF. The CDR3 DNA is TGTGCCAGCACACCGAAATACAATGAGCAGTTCTTC.

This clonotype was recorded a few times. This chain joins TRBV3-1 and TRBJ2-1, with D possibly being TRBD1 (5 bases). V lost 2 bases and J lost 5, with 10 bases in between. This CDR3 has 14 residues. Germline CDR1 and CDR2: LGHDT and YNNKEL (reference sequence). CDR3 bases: TGTGCCAGCAGCCAAATGACAGAGCACAATGAGCAGTTCTTC. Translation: CASSQMTEHNEQFF.

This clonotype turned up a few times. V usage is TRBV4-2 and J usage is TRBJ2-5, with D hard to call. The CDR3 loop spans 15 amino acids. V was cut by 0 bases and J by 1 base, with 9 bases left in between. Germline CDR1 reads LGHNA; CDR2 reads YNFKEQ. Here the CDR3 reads CASSQDISSQETQYF. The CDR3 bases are TGTGCCAGCAGCCAAGATATCAGCAGCCAAGAGACCCAGTACTTC.

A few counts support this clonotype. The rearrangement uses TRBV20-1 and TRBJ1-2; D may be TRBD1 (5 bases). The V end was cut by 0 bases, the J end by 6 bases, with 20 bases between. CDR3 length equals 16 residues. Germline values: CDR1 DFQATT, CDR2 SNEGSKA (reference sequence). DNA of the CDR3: TGCAGTGCTAGAGATCCCACCCCGAGGGACGAAGATGGCTACACCTTC. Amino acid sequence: CSARDPTPRDEDGYTF.

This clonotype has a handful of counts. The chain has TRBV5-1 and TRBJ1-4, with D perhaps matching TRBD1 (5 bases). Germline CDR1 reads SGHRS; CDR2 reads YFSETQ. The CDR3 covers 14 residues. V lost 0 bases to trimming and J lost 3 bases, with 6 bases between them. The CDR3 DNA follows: TGCGCCAGCAGCTTGGAGACAGCTAATGAAAAACTGTTTTTT. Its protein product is CASSLETANEKLFF.

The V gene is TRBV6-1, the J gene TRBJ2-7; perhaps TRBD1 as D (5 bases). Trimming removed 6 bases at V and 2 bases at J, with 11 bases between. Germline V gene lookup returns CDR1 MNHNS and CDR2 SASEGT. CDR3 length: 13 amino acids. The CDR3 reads CASSRQSPYEQYF. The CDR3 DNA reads TGTGCCAGCAGCCGACAGTCGCCCTACGAGCAGTACTTC.

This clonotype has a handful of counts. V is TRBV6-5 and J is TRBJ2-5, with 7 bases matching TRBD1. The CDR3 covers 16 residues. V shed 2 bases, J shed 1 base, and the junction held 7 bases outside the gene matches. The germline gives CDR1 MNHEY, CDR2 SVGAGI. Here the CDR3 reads CASSYHRGPVQETQYF. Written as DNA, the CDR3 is TGTGCCAGCAGTTACCACAGGGGACCCGTCCAAGAGACCCAGTACTTC.

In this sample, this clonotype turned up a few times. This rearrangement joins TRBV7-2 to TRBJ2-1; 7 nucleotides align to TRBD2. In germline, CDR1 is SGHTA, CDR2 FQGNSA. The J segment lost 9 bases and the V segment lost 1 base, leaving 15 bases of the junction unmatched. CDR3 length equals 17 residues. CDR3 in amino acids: CASSLVGREPPWGEQFF. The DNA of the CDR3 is TGTGCCAGCAGCTTAGTTGGGCGGGAGCCTCCCTGGGGTGAGCAGTTCTTC. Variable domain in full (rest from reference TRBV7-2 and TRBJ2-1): GAGVSQSPSNKVTEKGKDVELRCDPISGHTALYWYRQSLGQGLEFLIYFQGNSAPDKSGLPSDRFSAERTGGSVSTLTIQRTQQEDSAVYLCASSLVGREPPWGEQFFGPGTRLTVL.